Listed here are 27 T cell receptor beta chains from one sample, sequenced in a study of cytotoxic CD8 clonotypes in ibrutinib-treated CLL. The method was immunoSEQ multiplex PCR; TCRdb's version includes in-frame clones alone and lacks a portion of them. The sample gives more than 12,000 clones, around 64% of which show up once; roughly 13% is in the top ten. The sequences come from PBMCs, collected before ibrutinib treatment. These receptor sequences come from a human donor with chronic lymphocytic leukemia.

The chain joins TRBV5-1 to TRBJ2-2; TRBD2 matches at 10 bases. The J segment lost 5 bases and the V segment lost 1 base, leaving 5 bases of the junction unmatched. Germline CDR1 is SGHRS and CDR2 is YFSETQ. This CDR3 comprises 16 residues. This CDR3 is CASSLLAGAPTGELFF. CDR3 nucleotides: TGCGCCAGCAGCTTGCTAGCGGGAGCCCCAACCGGGGAGCTGTTTTTT. Combining the CDR3 with reference TRBV5-1 and TRBJ2-2 gives the whole variable domain KAGVTQTPRYLIKTRGQQVTLSCSPISGHRSVSWYQQTPGQGLQFLFEYFSETQRNKGNFPGRFSGRQFSNSRSEMNVSTLELGDSALYLCASSLLAGAPTGELFFGEGSRLTVL.

This clone was found once. V usage is TRBV27 and J usage is TRBJ2-1, with D perhaps TRBD1 (5 bases). The CDR3 has 9 residues. Trimming pared 11 bases from V and 12 bases from J, leaving 11 bases between. From germline, CDR1 is MNHEY and CDR2 SMNVEV (reference sequence). CDR3: CALQVAQFF. DNA for the CDR3: TGTGCCCTACAGGTCGCGCAGTTCTTC.

This clone is medium-sized within its sample. The chain recombines TRBV5-1 with TRBJ1-5; 9 positions agree with TRBD1. Trimming removed 0 bases from V and 7 bases from J; junction bases left unmatched: 5. This CDR3 comprises 15 residues. Germline V gene data show CDR1 as SGHRS and CDR2 as YFSETQ. DNA of the CDR3: TGCGCCAGCAGCTTGGCCGGACAGGGGTTCCAGCCCCAGCATTTT. As protein: CASSLAGQGFQPQHF.

The CDR3 DNA is TGTGCCAGCAGCTTAGTGTCGGGACAGGGGGCCTACGAGCAGTACGTC. This gives the protein CASSLVSGQGAYEQYV. The chain employs TRBV7-8 and TRBJ2-7; 11 bases align to TRBD1. Germline loops: CDR1 SGHVS, CDR2 FQNEAQ. The J segment lost 2 bases and the V segment lost 1 base, leaving 4 bases of the junction unmatched. The CDR3 contains 16 residues.

The V call is TRBV5-1, the J call TRBJ2-4; either TRBD1 or TRBD2 may supply D (5 bases each). Trimming pared 4 bases from V and 6 bases from J, leaving 14 bases between. Looked up from germline, CDR1 is SGHRS and CDR2 is YFSETQ. The CDR3 is 14 residues long. The CDR3 is CASSGAGTRNIQYF. The CDR3 DNA sequence: TGCGCCAGCAGCGGGGCAGGGACCCGAAACATTCAGTACTTC. The whole variable domain, remainder taken from reference TRBV5-1 and TRBJ2-4, is KAGVTQTPRYLIKTRGQQVTLSCSPISGHRSVSWYQQTPGQGLQFLFEYFSETQRNKGNFPGRFSGRQFSNSRSEMNVSTLELGDSALYLCASSGAGTRNIQYFGAGTRLSVL.

The rearrangement links TRBV11-2 to TRBJ1-2; D gene unclear. The CDR3 sequence is 14 residues long. Germline CDR1 reads SGHAT; CDR2 reads FQNNGV. Between the trimmed V and J ends, which lost 4 bases and 4 bases, there was a span of 13 bases. The CDR3 is CASSYEGWGYGYTF. CDR3 nucleotide sequence: TGTGCCAGCAGCTATGAGGGTTGGGGCTATGGCTACACCTTC.

This chain uses TRBV18 with TRBJ2-7; maybe TRBD1 (6 bases). Germline CDR1 and CDR2: KGHSH and LQKENI. This CDR3 comprises 14 residues. V was clipped by 4 bases and J by 4 bases, with 14 bases between them. The CDR3 DNA reads as TGTGCCAGCTCACAAGGGGGACCGCAATACGAGCAGTACGTC. As protein: CASSQGGPQYEQYV.

This clone has only one observation. The chain has TRBV6-6 and TRBJ2-4, with TRBD2 identical over 7 bases. CDR1 is MNHNY and CDR2 is SVGAGI in the germline V gene (reference sequence). With V trimmed by 6 bases and J by 2 bases, 10 bases remained unmatched. This CDR3 contains 16 residues. In nucleotides, the CDR3 is TGTGCCAGCAGCGGTGGGGAGGGAGGATCCAAAAACATTCAGTACTTC. Translated, it gives CASSGGEGGSKNIQYF.

The J gene is TRBJ1-2, the V gene TRBV29-1; D ambiguous. V lost 5 bases and J 6 bases, leaving 22 bases between the germline ends. The CDR3 length is 15 residues. Germline V gives CDR1 SQVTM, CDR2 ANQGSEA. The CDR3 nucleotides read TGCAGCGTTAGTGGTCGGTCAGAGACCTGGGATGGCTACACCTTC. It is translated as CSVSGRSETWDGYTF.

V and J are TRBV2 and TRBJ2-7; perhaps TRBD2 as D (5 bases). The CDR3 loop spans 14 amino acids. Trimming pared 7 bases from V and 2 bases from J, leaving 15 bases between. The germline V gene has CDR1 SNHLY and CDR2 FYNNEI. The CDR3 DNA sequence: TGTGCCAGCATATACGGTCCTAGCCCCTACGAGCAGTACTTC. Amino acids: CASIYGPSPYEQYF.

V is TRBV11-2 and J is TRBJ2-1; 7 bases are a match to TRBD2. Unmatched junction bases numbered 3, after V lost 1 base and J lost 0 bases. The CDR3 contains 16 residues. Per germline, CDR1 SGHAT and CDR2 FQNNGV. CDR3 sequence: CASSLVLAGSYNEQFF. The CDR3 bases are TGTGCCAGCAGCTTAGTGTTAGCGGGCTCCTACAATGAGCAGTTCTTC.

The chain joins TRBV29-1 to TRBJ2-7; the D gene is possibly TRBD2 (6 bases). The CDR3 has 12 residues. CDR1 is SQVTM, CDR2 ANQGSEA, per germline. V lost 7 bases to trimming and J lost 7 bases, with 17 bases between them. Here the CDR3 DNA reads TGCAGCGGAAGGACCGGGGCGGGGGAGCAGTACTTC. Translated, it gives CSGRTGAGEQYF.

The genes are TRBV11-2 and TRBJ1-4, with 8 bases identical to TRBD1. The CDR3 is 15 amino acids. Germline values: CDR1 SGHAT, CDR2 FQNNGV. V lost 1 base to trimming and J lost 7 bases; unmatched junction nucleotides: 5. The CDR3 region is CASSLVGQGGEKLFF. Here the CDR3 DNA reads TGTGCCAGCAGCTTAGTCGGACAGGGAGGTGAAAAACTGTTTTTT.

V is TRBV18 and J is TRBJ2-7; unclear D gene. This CDR3 is built from 13 residues. In germline, CDR1 is KGHSH, CDR2 LQKENI. V lost 0 bases and J lost 2, with 5 bases in between. Here the CDR3 reads CASSPPLTYEQYF. The CDR3 DNA follows: TGTGCCAGCTCACCACCCCTCACCTACGAGCAGTACTTC.

The rearrangement joins TRBV6-6 to TRBJ2-1, with D unresolved. The CDR3 sequence is 14 residues long. CDR1 and CDR2 from the germline V gene are MNHNY and SVGAGI (reference sequence). The ends were cut back, 7 bases at V and 5 bases at J, with 15 bases in the middle. The CDR3 coding sequence is TGTGCCAGCAACCCCGGCTACTCGAACAATGAGCAGTTCTTC. Protein product: CASNPGYSNNEQFF.

The J gene is TRBJ2-2, the V gene TRBV19, with unresolved D. The V end lost 2 bases, the J end lost 6 bases, and 19 bases lay between the germline ends. Germline-derived CDR1 and CDR2 are LNHDA and SQIVND (reference sequence). CDR3 size: 17 residues. The chain's CDR3 is CASSISLQPGLAGELFF. In DNA, the CDR3 is TGTGCCAGTAGTATATCCCTCCAGCCGGGCTTAGCCGGGGAGCTGTTTTTT.

This clone was seen just once. The rearrangement joins TRBV29-1 to TRBJ1-3; 9 bases line up with TRBD1. J was trimmed by 5 bases and V by 4 bases; bases with no gene match: 6. The CDR3 has 14 residues. In germline, CDR1 is SQVTM, CDR2 ANQGSEA. The CDR3 coding sequence is TGCAGCGTTGTACAGGGGGCGGGTAGAAACACCATATATTTT. Protein: CSVVQGAGRNTIYF.

The chain is built from TRBV2 and TRBJ2-5; 10 positions agree with TRBD2. CDR1 is SNHLY, CDR2 FYNNEI, per germline. The J segment lost 2 bases and the V segment lost 6 bases, leaving 18 bases of the junction unmatched. The CDR3 has 19 residues. The chain's CDR3 is CASSEGTSGAPWDQETQYF. CDR3 bases: TGTGCCAGCAGCGAGGGTACTAGCGGGGCGCCCTGGGATCAAGAGACCCAGTACTTC.

The rearrangement links TRBV6-6 to TRBJ2-1, with a possible D match to TRBD2 (5 bases). V lost 2 bases to trimming and J lost 3 bases, with 11 bases between them. Germline V gives CDR1 MNHNY, CDR2 SVGAGI (reference sequence). This CDR3 region has 15 residues. The DNA for the CDR3 is TGTGCCAGCAGTTACCTAGCAGTTTACTACAATGAGCAGTTCTTC. Protein: CASSYLAVYYNEQFF.

This clone came up a few times. The J gene is TRBJ2-7, the V gene TRBV28, with 8 bases identical to TRBD2. In germline, CDR1 is MDHEN, CDR2 SYDVKM. Trimming took 1 base from V and 2 from J; bases not matched to a gene: 13. CDR3 length: 18 residues. CDR3 sequence (DNA): TGTGCCAGCAGTTTATTCCCAAGAACTAGCGGAGATACCTACGAGCAGTACTTC. Translation: CASSLFPRTSGDTYEQYF.

This clone was counted a few times. The chain employs TRBV18 and TRBJ2-6, with TRBD1 as a possible D gene (6 bases). CDR3 length equals 19 residues. The ends were cut back, 3 bases at V and 0 bases at J, with 18 bases in the middle. In germline, CDR1 is KGHSH, CDR2 LQKENI. CDR3 amino acids: CASSPAGRDTFSGANVLTF. Written as DNA, the CDR3 is TGTGCCAGCTCACCCGCGGGCAGGGACACCTTCTCTGGGGCCAACGTCCTGACTTTC. Based on the CDR3 plus reference TRBV18 and TRBJ2-6, the full variable domain is NAGVMQNPRHLVRRRGQEARLRCSPMKGHSHVYWYRQLPEEGLKFMVYLQKENIIDESGMPKERFSAEFPKEGPSILRIQQVVRGDSAAYFCASSPAGRDTFSGANVLTFGAGSRLTVL.

The count of this clone is one. The chain employs TRBV7-8 and TRBJ2-1; possibly TRBD2 for D (6 bases). The CDR3 loop spans 13 amino acids. Trimming took 4 bases from V and 5 from J, leaving 9 bases between them. CDR1 is SGHVS and CDR2 is FQNEAQ in the germline V gene. CDR3 nucleotide sequence: TGTGCCAGCAGCTGGGACTTAAACAATGAGCAGTTCTTC. Amino acids: CASSWDLNNEQFF.

Here the CDR3 DNA reads TGTGCCAGCAGTCGGGACGGCGGCTCTGGAAACACCATATATTTT. Encoded protein: CASSRDGGSGNTIYF. This chain links TRBV6-6 with TRBJ1-3, with a weak D call TRBD1 (5 bases). Trimming left V 5 bases short and J 0 bases short, with 11 bases between. CDR3 size: 15 residues. The V gene's germline CDR1 is MNHNY and CDR2 SVGAGI (reference sequence).

There are a few counts of this clone. V gene TRBV5-1 combines with J gene TRBJ1-2, with a possible D match to TRBD1 (6 bases). The CDR3 spans 14 residues. Per germline, CDR1 SGHRS and CDR2 YFSETQ. V was shortened by 0 bases and J by 6 bases, with 12 bases between the two germline ends. The CDR3, as DNA: TGCGCCAGCAGCTTGGTGGTTGGGGGCGATGGCTACACCTTC. This sequence encodes CASSLVVGGDGYTF.

This clone showed up just a few times. The rearrangement links TRBV11-2 to TRBJ2-7, with a tentative D call TRBD1 (5 bases). The germline V and J ends were trimmed by 3 bases and 7 bases, with 13 bases remaining between them. Germline assignment: CDR1 SGHAT and CDR2 FQNNGV. This CDR3 has 13 residues. The CDR3 protein is CASSFGQGREQYV. In nucleotides, the CDR3 is TGTGCCAGCAGCTTCGGTCAGGGCCGGGAGCAGTACGTC.

The chain couples TRBV11-2 to TRBJ2-5; TRBD1 might be the D (6 bases). This CDR3 is built from 16 residues. V was clipped by 4 bases and J by 4 bases, with 19 bases between them. Germline loops: CDR1 SGHAT, CDR2 FQNNGV. CDR3 sequence reads: CASSSKGELSLETQYF. CDR3 in DNA: TGTGCCAGCAGCTCAAAGGGGGAACTAAGTTTAGAGACCCAGTACTTC.

V and J are TRBV13 and TRBJ2-7; 10 nucleotides align to TRBD1. V gave up 6 bases and J gave up 3 bases; unmatched junction bases: 8. The CDR3 sequence is 15 residues long. Germline CDR1 PRHDT, CDR2 FYEKMQ (reference sequence). In DNA, the CDR3 is TGTGCCAGCAGTTCCGGGACAGGGGTAAGCTACGAGCAGTACTTC. This gives the protein CASSSGTGVSYEQYF.